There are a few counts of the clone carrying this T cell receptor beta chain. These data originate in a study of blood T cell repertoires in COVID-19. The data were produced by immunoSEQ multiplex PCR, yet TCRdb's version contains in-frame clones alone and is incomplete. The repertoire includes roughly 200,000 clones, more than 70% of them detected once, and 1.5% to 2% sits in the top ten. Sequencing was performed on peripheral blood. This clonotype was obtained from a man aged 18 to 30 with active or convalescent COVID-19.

The CDR3 reads CASSLAQRGEQYF. CDR3 sequence (DNA): TGTGCCAGCAGCTTAGCGCAGCGGGGCGAGCAGTACTTC. The J gene is TRBJ2-7, the V gene TRBV7-8, with TRBD2 matching over 7 bases. The CDR3 consists of 13 residues. Trimming at V came to 0 bases and at J to 6 bases, leaving 2 bases not matched to a gene. CDR1 is SGHVS, CDR2 FQNEAQ, per germline.